This entry features one TCR beta chain sequence. Antigen: not known. This sample is drawn from a study of shared clonotypes between healthy human individuals. Study summary: Donors were a couple of women and three men aged 18 to 49. Per donor, CD8 memory used one plate, CD8 naive used two, CD4 memory used three and CD4 naive used three.

Generated by immunoSEQ multiplex PCR, the TCRdb table keeps only in-frame clones and is missing some. This table holds approximately 350,000 clones, 95% to 97% found once. The trim removed 4 bases at V and 1 base at J, leaving 9 bases unmatched. Germline assignment: CDR1 SGHRS and CDR2 YFSETQ. The CDR3 has 16 residues. The study, taken as a whole, reports: Rarefaction demonstrated incomplete sorted-subset sequencing despite large depth.

The sequenced material came from memory CD8+ T cells sorted from blood. The subset was: CD45RO+ cells pooled with CCR7-negative TemRA cells. The TCR comes from a man aged 30-40 years in good health. This chain uses TRBV5-1 with TRBJ2-5, with 8 bases identical to TRBD2. CDR3 in DNA: TGCGCCAGCAGCCTGTACCGACTAGCGTCCCAAGAGACCCAGTACTTC. It codes for CASSLYRLASQETQYF.